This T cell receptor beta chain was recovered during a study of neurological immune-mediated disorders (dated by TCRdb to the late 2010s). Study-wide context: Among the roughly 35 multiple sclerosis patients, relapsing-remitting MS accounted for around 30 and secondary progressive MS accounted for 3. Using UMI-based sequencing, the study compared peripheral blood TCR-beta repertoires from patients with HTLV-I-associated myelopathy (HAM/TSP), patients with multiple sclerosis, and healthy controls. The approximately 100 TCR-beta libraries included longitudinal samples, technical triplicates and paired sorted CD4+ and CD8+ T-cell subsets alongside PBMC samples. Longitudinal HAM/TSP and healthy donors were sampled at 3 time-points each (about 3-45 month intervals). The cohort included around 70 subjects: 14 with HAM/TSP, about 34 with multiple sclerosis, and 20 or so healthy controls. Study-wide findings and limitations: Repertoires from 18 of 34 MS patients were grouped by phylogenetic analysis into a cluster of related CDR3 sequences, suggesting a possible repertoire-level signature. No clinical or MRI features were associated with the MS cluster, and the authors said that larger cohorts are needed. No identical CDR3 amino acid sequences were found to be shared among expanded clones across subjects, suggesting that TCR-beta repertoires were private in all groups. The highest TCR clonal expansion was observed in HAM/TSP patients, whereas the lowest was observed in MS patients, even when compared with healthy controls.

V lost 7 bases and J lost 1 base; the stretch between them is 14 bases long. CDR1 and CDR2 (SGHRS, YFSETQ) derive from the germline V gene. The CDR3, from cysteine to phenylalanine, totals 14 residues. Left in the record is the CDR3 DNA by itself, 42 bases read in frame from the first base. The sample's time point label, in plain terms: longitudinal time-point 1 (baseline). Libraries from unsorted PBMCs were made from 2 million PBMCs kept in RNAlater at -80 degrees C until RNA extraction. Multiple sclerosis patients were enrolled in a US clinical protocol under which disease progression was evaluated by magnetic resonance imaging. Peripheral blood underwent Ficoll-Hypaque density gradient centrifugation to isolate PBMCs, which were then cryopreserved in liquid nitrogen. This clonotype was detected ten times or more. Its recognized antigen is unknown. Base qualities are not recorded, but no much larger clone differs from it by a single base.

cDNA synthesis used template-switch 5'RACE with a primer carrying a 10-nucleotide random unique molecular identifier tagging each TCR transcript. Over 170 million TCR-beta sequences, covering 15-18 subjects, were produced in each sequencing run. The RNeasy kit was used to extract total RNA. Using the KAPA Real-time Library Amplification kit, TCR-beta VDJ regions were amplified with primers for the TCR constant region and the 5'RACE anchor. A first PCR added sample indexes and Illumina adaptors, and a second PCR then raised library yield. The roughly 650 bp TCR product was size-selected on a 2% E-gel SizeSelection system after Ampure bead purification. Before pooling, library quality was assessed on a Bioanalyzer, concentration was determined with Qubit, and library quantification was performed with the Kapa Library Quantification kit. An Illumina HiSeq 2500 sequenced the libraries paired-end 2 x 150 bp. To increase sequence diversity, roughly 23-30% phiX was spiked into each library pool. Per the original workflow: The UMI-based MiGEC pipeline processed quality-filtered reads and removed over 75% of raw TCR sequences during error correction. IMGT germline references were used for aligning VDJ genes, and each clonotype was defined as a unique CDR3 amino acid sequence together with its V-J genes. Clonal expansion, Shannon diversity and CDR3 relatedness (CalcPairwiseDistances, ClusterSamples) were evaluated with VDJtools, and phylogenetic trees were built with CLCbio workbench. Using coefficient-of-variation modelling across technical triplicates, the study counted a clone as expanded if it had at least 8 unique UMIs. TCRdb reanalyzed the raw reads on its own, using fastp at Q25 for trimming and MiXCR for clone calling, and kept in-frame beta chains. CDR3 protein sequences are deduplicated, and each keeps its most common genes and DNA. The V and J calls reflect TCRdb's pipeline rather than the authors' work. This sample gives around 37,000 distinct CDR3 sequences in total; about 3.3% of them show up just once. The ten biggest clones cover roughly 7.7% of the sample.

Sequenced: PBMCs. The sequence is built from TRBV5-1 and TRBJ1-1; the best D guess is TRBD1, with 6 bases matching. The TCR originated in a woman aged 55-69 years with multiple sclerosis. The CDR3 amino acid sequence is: CASGTGTRNTEAFF. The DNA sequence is TGCGCCAGCGGAACCGGGACACGGAACACTGAAGCTTTCTTT.